This TCR beta chain stems from a study of blood T cell repertoires in COVID-19. Study context: Collection of acute and convalescent COVID-19 samples took place in the United States, Italy and Spain. PBMCs, B-cell-depleted T cells, or T cells were the source of the cDNA or gDNA that made up the material.

In the authors' methods: Reference gene primer amplification in the assay estimated nucleated cell counts. Generated by immunoSEQ multiplex PCR, the TCRdb table keeps only in-frame clones and is missing some. That table furnishes V, J and clone size, whereas the DNA furnished D and trimming. Found here are 290,000 or so clones, around 84% of them singletons; the top ten hold 1.3%. Germline lookup yields CDR1 MDHEN and CDR2 SYDVKM. The CDR3 sequence is 15 residues long. V lost 3 bases to trimming and J lost 8 bases; unmatched junction nucleotides: 9. V gene TRBV28 combines with J gene TRBJ2-1; TRBD2 agrees at 8 bases. The TCR originated in an older man with acute or convalescent COVID-19. Sequences were obtained from peripheral blood. CDR3: CASSFPTGGRHEQFF. The CDR3 bases are TGTGCCAGCAGTTTCCCAACGGGAGGGCGTCATGAGCAGTTCTTC.